The 16 T cell receptor beta chains reported below all come from one sample, sequenced in a study of post-analysis software for immune sequencing data. Built from TCR beta cDNA, the libraries had unique molecular identifiers in them. TCRdb recomputed calls from the PCR reads with MiXCR, one row per CDR3 protein. The sample has under 200,000 distinct CDR3 sequences, 35% to 40% seen once. The material was blood, obtained after autologous hematopoietic stem cell transplantation. The receptors derive from a girl between 5 and 17 years old with multiple sclerosis.

The chain employs TRBV29-1 and TRBJ2-5; the match to TRBD2 covers 8 bases. The CDR3 extends over 15 amino acids. After removal of 2 bases from V and 9 bases from J, the junction contained 14 bases not matched to a gene. The germline CDR1 and CDR2 sequences are SQVTM and ANQGSEA. CDR3 nucleotides: TGCAGCGTTGAACTAGCGGGTGATCCTATTGGGGCCCAGTACTTC. This gives the protein CSVELAGDPIGAQYF.

This clonotype was seen only a few times. The rearrangement links TRBV28 to TRBJ1-2; TRBD1 is a possible D gene (5 bases). The V end was cut by 2 bases, the J end by 3 bases, with 16 bases between. The CDR3 contains 16 residues. Germline V gene lookup returns CDR1 MDHEN and CDR2 SYDVKM. DNA of the CDR3: TGTGCCAGCAGTTTAGAAGTGATTGGGGCCTACTATGGCTACACCTTC. Its translation is CASSLEVIGAYYGYTF.

This clonotype has just a few counts. The chain is built from TRBV20-1 and TRBJ1-2; D possibly corresponds to TRBD1 (5 bases). Germline CDR1 DFQATT, CDR2 SNEGSKA (reference sequence). The CDR3 runs to 15 residues. Trimming stripped 5 bases from V and 4 bases from J, with 20 bases between. CDR3 nucleotide sequence: TGCAGTGCTCCTAGGGGCAGGGACCTGCTCTATGGCTACACCTTC. It translates to CSAPRGRDLLYGYTF.

This clonotype was recorded a few times. The V and J genes are TRBV7-2 and TRBJ2-7; 8 bases map to TRBD2. The CDR3 length is 15 residues. J was trimmed by 7 bases and V by 1 base; bases with no gene match: 9. The germline gives CDR1 SGHTA, CDR2 FQGNSA. The CDR3 region is CASSLDTGLAREQYF. In nucleotides, the CDR3 is TGTGCCAGCAGCTTAGACACAGGACTAGCTCGGGAGCAGTACTTC.

This clonotype has more than one count but fewer than ten. The chain's CDR3 is CASSLYNTEAFF. The CDR3 nucleotides are TGTGCCAGCAGCTTATACAACACTGAAGCTTTCTTT. This rearrangement joins TRBV7-8 to TRBJ1-1, with D uncertain. The CDR3 extends over 12 amino acids. Germline-derived CDR1 and CDR2 are SGHVS and FQNEAQ. V shed 2 bases and J shed 2 bases, with 3 bases lying between them.

This clonotype was seen ten or more times. V and J are TRBV10-3 and TRBJ2-5, with 9 nucleotides matching TRBD2. Germline-derived CDR1 and CDR2 are ENHRY and SYGVKD. The CDR3 runs 15 residues. Unmatched junction bases numbered 5, after V lost 3 bases and J lost 3 bases. The CDR3 here is CAISERLAGKETQYF. Written as DNA, the CDR3 is TGTGCCATCAGTGAAAGGCTAGCGGGAAAAGAGACCCAGTACTTC.

The chain links TRBV7-9 to TRBJ1-5, with D tentatively TRBD1 (5 bases). V was trimmed by 8 bases and J by 0 bases, leaving 11 bases between them. There are 14 residues in the CDR3. Looked up from germline, CDR1 is SEHNR and CDR2 is FQNEAQ (reference sequence). CDR3 in amino acids: CASRGDGSNQPQHF. In DNA form, the CDR3 reads TGTGCCAGCCGAGGGGACGGTAGCAATCAGCCCCAGCATTTT.

This clonotype was observed a handful of times. The gene calls are TRBV6-6 and TRBJ2-1; tentatively, D is TRBD1 or TRBD2 (5 bases each). CDR3 length: 14 amino acids. The V end lost 6 bases, the J end lost 5 bases, and 14 bases lay between the germline ends. Germline CDR1 is MNHNY and CDR2 is SVGAGI (reference sequence). The CDR3 protein is CASRLGPANNEQFF. CDR3 in DNA: TGTGCCAGCAGGCTGGGACCGGCTAACAATGAGCAGTTCTTC.

In nucleotides, the CDR3 is TGCGCCAGCAGCTTGGCCCCAGGGGGGGCTGAAGCTTTCTTT. Its protein product is CASSLAPGGAEAFF. The chain couples TRBV5-1 to TRBJ1-1, with 7 bases matching TRBD1. CDR1 and CDR2 (germline): SGHRS, YFSETQ. Germline trimming cut 0 bases from V and 6 bases from J; bases unmatched to any gene: 5. The CDR3 has 14 amino acids.

This clonotype was seen a few times. This chain links TRBV27 with TRBJ1-1, with 7 bases that match TRBD1. Germline V gene data show CDR1 as MNHEY and CDR2 as SMNVEV (reference sequence). The CDR3 consists of 15 residues. The V gene end was trimmed by 0 bases and the J gene end by 5 bases; junction bases not matched to a gene: 6. This CDR3 reads CASSLSSGGKTEAFF. The CDR3 DNA follows: TGTGCCAGCAGTTTATCGTCAGGGGGTAAAACTGAAGCTTTCTTT.

CDR3 bases: TGCAGTGCTAGAGATAGGTTGACAGGGGGCTGGAACACCGGGGAGCTGTTTTTT. This codes for CSARDRLTGGWNTGELFF. The chain recombines TRBV20-1 with TRBJ2-2; 10 nucleotides line up with TRBD1. J gave up 1 base and V 0 bases, and 8 bases lay outside the gene matches. Germline V gene lookup returns CDR1 DFQATT and CDR2 SNEGSKA (reference sequence). The CDR3 is 18 residues long.

The rearrangement links TRBV30 to TRBJ2-1; D gene uncertain. Trimming cost V 3 bases and J 4 bases, with 13 bases left between them. There are 14 residues in the CDR3. The V gene's germline CDR1 is GTSNPN and CDR2 SVGIG (reference sequence). CDR3 sequence: CAWSGLAGYNEQFF. Here the CDR3 DNA reads TGTGCCTGGAGCGGCCTCGCCGGTTACAATGAGCAGTTCTTC.

This clonotype was seen more than once but under ten times. The V gene is TRBV29-1, the J gene TRBJ2-3; no definite D call. The V and J ends lost 2 bases and 2 bases respectively, with 14 bases between them. The germline V gene has CDR1 SQVTM and CDR2 ANQGSEA. This CDR3 comprises 15 residues. CDR3 loop: CSVEFGSENTDTQYF. The CDR3 DNA reads TGCAGCGTTGAATTTGGGTCGGAGAACACAGATACGCAGTATTTT.

The V gene is TRBV28, the J gene TRBJ2-3; TRBD2 matches at 11 bases. The CDR3 contains 16 residues. Trimming took 6 bases from V and 3 from J; bases not matched to a gene: 8. Germline V lookup: CDR1 MDHEN, CDR2 SYDVKM. The CDR3 nucleotides read TGTGCCAGCAGCGCAACCATAGCGGGGGGGACAGATACGCAGTATTTT. It translates to CASSATIAGGTDTQYF.

This clonotype was picked up a small number of times. The V call is TRBV30, the J call TRBJ2-7; the match to TRBD1 covers 9 bases. V shed 0 bases and J 3 bases; nucleotides not matched to a gene: 3. The CDR3 totals 14 residues. CDR1 and CDR2 (germline): GTSNPN, SVGIG (reference sequence). CDR3 sequence reads: CAWSVGTGFYEQYF. The CDR3 region has the DNA TGTGCCTGGAGTGTAGGGACAGGGTTCTACGAGCAGTACTTC.

The V gene is TRBV29-1, the J gene TRBJ1-2, with unresolved D. Between the trimmed V and J ends, which lost 1 base and 8 bases, there was a span of 14 bases. The CDR3 loop spans 13 amino acids. The germline CDR1 and CDR2 sequences are SQVTM and ANQGSEA. CDR3: CSVEGLTRGGYTF. In DNA, the CDR3 is TGCAGCGTTGAAGGGCTAACCCGCGGCGGCTACACCTTC.